This TCR beta chain derives from a study of PD-1 blockade in classical Hodgkin lymphoma. Study observations and caveats: The repertoire differences lack a defined cause, possibly disease activity or prior therapy. Before treatment, complete responders showed about the same diversity as newly diagnosed patients.

Every patient experienced relapse after autologous stem cell transplantation, and brentuximab vedotin exposure varied. Each best response was a complete response, a partial response or progressive disease. Profiled with immunoSEQ multiplex PCR; TCRdb holds only in-frame clones, not every one. The data contain 15,000 to 20,000 clones, approximately 69% of them seen just once; the ten biggest clones take up approximately 8.3%. With respect to this clone: Its matching antigen is unknown.

The CDR3 covers 14 residues. From germline, CDR1 is SEHNR and CDR2 FQNEAQ (reference sequence). The TCR was taken from a human donor with classical Hodgkin lymphoma. The input for sequencing was peripheral blood mononuclear cells (PBMCs), taken before the second cycle of nivolumab. The chain has TRBV7-9 and TRBJ2-5; no clear D gene. The J call could be wrong; TRBJ2-7 is a better fit for the DNA end. CDR3 nucleotides: TGTGCCAGCAGTTCCAGCCGGCACTCCTACGAGCAGTACTTC. The encoded protein is CASSSSRHSYEQYF.